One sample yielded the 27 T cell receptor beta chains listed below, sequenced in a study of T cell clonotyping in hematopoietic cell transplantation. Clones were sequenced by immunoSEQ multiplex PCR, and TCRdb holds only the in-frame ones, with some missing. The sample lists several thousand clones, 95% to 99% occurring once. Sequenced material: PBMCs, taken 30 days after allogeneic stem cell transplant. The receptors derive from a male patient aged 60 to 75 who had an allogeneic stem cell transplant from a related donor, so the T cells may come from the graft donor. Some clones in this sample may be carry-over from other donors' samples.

In DNA form, the CDR3 reads TGCGCCAGCAGCTTGGCACCCGGCGGTAACTATGGCTACACCTTC. Translated, it gives CASSLAPGGNYGYTF. V usage is TRBV5-1 and J usage is TRBJ1-2; D remains unclear. CDR1 and CDR2 (germline): SGHRS, YFSETQ. The length of the CDR3 is 15 residues. The V end was cut by 0 bases, the J end by 1 base, with 10 bases between.

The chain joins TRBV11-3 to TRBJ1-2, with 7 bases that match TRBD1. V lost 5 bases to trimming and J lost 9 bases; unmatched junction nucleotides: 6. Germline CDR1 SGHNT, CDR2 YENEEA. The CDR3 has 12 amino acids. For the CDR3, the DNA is TGTGCCAGCAGCGAGGGACAGTCTAGCTACACCTTC. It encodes CASSEGQSSYTF.

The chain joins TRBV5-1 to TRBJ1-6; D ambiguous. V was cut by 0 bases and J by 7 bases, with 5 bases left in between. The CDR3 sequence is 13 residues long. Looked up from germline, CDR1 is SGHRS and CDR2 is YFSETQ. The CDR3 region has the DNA TGCGCCAGCAGCTTGGATGACAATTCACCCCTCCACTTT. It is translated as CASSLDDNSPLHF.

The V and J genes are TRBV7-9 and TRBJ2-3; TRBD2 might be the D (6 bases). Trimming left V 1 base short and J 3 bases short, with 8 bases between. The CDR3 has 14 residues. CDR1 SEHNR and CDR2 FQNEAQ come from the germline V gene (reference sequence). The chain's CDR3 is CASSLGLVTDTQYF. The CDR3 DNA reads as TGTGCCAGCAGCTTAGGACTAGTAACAGATACGCAGTATTTT.

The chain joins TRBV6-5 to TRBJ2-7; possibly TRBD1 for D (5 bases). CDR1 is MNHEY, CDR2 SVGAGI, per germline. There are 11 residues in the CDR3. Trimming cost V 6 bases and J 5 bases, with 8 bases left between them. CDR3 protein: CASSRQNEQYF. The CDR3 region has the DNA TGTGCCAGCAGCCGACAGAACGAGCAGTACTTC.

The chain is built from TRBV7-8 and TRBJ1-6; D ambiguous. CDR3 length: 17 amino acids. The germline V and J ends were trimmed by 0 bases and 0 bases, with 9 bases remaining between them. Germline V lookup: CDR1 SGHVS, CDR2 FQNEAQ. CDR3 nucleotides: TGTGCCAGCAGCTTAGCGAGAGCAGCCTCCTATAATTCACCCCTCCACTTT. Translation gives CASSLARAASYNSPLHF.

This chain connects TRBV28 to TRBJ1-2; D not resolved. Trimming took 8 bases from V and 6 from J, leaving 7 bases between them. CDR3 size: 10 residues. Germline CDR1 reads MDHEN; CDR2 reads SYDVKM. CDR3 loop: CASGGHGYTF. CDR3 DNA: TGTGCCAGCGGCGGACATGGCTACACCTTC.

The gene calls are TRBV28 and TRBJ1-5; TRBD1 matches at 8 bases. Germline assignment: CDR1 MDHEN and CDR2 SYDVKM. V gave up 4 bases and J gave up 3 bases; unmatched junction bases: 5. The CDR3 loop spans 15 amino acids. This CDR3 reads CASSSGGGHNQPQHF. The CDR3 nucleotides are TGTGCCAGCAGTTCAGGGGGCGGCCACAATCAGCCCCAGCATTTT.

The CDR3 region is CASSQDWTDNQPQHF. The CDR3 DNA reads as TGCGCCAGCAGCCAAGACTGGACGGATAATCAGCCCCAGCATTTT. The chain has TRBV4-1 and TRBJ1-5; D not certain. Germline assignment: CDR1 MGHRA and CDR2 YSYEKL. V lost 0 bases, J lost 4 bases, and 10 bases lay in between. The CDR3 contains 15 residues.

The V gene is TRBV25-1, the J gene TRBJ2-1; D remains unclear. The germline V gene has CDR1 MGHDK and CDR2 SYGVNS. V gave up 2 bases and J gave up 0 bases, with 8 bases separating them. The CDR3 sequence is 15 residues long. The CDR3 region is CASSEKYSSYNEQFF. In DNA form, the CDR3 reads TGTGCCAGCAGTGAAAAGTACTCCTCCTACAATGAGCAGTTCTTC.

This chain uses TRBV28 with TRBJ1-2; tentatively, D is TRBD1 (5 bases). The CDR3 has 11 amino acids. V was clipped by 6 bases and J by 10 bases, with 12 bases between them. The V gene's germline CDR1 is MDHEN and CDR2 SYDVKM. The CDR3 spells CASRGQIHYTF. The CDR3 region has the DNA TGTGCCAGCAGGGGGCAGATACACTACACCTTC.

The CDR3 region has the DNA TGTGCCAGCAGCTTGTTTGGCTTTCGACGTGACACTGAAGCTTTCTTT. This codes for CASSLFGFRRDTEAFF. The chain uses TRBV5-6 and TRBJ1-1; D not certain. The CDR3 contains 16 residues. CDR1 and CDR2 from the germline V gene are SGHDT and YYEEEE. The V end lost 1 base, the J end lost 3 bases, and 16 bases lay between the germline ends.

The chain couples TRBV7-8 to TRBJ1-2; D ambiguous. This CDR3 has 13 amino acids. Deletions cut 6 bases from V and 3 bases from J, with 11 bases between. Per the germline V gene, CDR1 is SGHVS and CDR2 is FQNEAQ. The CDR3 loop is CASRLGMDYGYTF. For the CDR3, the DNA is TGTGCCAGCAGGCTAGGGATGGACTATGGCTACACCTTC.

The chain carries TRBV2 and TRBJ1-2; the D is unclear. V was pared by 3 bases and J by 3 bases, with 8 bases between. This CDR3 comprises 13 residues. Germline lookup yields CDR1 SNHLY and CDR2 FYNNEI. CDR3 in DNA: TGTGCCAGCAGTGATTCGGGCTACTATGGCTACACCTTC. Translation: CASSDSGYYGYTF.

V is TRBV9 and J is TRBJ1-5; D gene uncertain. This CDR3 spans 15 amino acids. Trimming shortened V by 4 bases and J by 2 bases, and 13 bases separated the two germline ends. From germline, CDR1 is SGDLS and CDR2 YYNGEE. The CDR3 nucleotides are TGTGCCAGCAGCCCCGACCCGTCAGGCAATCAGCCCCAGCATTTT. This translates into CASSPDPSGNQPQHF.

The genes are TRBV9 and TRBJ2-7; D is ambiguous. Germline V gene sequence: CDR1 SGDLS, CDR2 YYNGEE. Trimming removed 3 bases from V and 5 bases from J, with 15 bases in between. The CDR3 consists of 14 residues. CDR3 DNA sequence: TGTGCCAGCAGCGGCCTGAATCTACCCAACGAGCAGTACTTC. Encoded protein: CASSGLNLPNEQYF.

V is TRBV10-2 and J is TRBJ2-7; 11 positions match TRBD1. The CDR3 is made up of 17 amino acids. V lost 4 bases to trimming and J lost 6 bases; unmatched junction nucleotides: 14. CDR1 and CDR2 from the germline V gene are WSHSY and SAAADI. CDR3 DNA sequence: TGCGCCAGCAGTGGAAACTCGGGGGGACAGGGGGTTTTCGAGCAGTACTTC. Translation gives CASSGNSGGQGVFEQYF.

CDR3 coding DNA: TGTGCCAGCAGCCCTCTAGCGGGAACTAGCACAGATACGCAGTATTTT. Its protein product is CASSPLAGTSTDTQYF. The chain has TRBV5-6 and TRBJ2-3, with 9 positions matching TRBD2. The CDR3 sequence is 16 residues long. Germline-derived CDR1 and CDR2 are SGHDT and YYEEEE. With 4 bases clipped from V and 0 bases from J, the junction kept 6 bases outside the gene matches.

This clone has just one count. For the CDR3, the DNA is TGTGCCAGCAGTGTGGGCTACTATGGCTACACCTTC. Amino acids: CASSVGYYGYTF. This chain links TRBV28 with TRBJ1-2; D not certain. The CDR3 is 12 residues long. Trimming shortened V by 5 bases and J by 3 bases, and 7 bases separated the two germline ends. Germline loops: CDR1 MDHEN, CDR2 SYDVKM.

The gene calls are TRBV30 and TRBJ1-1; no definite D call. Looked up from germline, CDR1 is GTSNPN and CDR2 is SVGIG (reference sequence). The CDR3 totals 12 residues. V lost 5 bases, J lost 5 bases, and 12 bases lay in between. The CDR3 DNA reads TGTGCCTGGGACGCGGGTGGGACTGAAGCTTTCTTT. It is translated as CAWDAGGTEAFF.

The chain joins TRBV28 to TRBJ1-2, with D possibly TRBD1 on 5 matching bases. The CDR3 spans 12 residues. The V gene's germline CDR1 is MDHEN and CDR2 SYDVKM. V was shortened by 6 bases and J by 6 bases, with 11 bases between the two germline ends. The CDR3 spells CASRPGAHGYTF. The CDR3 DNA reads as TGTGCCAGCAGGCCTGGGGCTCATGGCTACACCTTC.

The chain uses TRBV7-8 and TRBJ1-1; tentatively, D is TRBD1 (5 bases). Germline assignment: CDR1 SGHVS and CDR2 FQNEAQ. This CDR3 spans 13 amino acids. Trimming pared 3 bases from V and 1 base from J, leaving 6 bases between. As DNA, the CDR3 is TGTGCCAGCAGCTTGGGGCAGAACACTGAAGCTTTCTTT. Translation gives CASSLGQNTEAFF.

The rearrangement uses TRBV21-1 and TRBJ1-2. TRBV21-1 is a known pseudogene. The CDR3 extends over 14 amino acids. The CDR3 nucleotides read TGTGCCAGCAGCCCAAACCGGGGGGCAAGAGGCTACACCTTC. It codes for CASSPNRGARGYTF.

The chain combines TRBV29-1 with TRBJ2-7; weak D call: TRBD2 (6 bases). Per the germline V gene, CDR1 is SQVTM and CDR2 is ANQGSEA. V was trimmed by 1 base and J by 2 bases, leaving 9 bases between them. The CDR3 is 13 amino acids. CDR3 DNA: TGCAGCGTTGAAGGTGGAGGGACCTACGAGCAGTACTTC. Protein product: CSVEGGGTYEQYF.

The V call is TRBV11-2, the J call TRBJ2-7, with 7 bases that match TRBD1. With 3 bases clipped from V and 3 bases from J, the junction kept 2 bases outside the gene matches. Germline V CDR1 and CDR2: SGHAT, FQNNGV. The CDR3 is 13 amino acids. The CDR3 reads CASSFRDSYEQYF. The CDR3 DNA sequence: TGTGCCAGCAGCTTCCGGGACAGCTACGAGCAGTACTTC.

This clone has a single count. CDR3 sequence (DNA): TGTGCCAGCAGCGTATATTCTGGAAACACCATATATTTT. Amino acid sequence: CASSVYSGNTIYF. The rearrangement uses TRBV9 and TRBJ1-3; D remains unclear. CDR3 length: 13 amino acids. V was cut by 1 base and J by 1 base, with 3 bases left in between. Per the germline V gene, CDR1 is SGDLS and CDR2 is YYNGEE. Complete variable domain (other parts from reference TRBV9 and TRBJ1-3): DSGVTQTPKHLITATGQRVTLRCSPRSGDLSVYWYQQSLDQGLQFLIQYYNGEERAKGNILERFSAQQFPDLHSELNLSSLELGDSALYFCASSVYSGNTIYFGEGSWLTVV.

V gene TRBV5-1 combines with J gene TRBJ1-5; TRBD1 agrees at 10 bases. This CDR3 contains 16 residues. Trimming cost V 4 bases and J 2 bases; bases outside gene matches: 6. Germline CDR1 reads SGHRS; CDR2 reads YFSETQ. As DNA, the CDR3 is TGCGCCAGCAGCCCGGGGACAGGGGACGGCAATCAGCCCCAGCATTTT. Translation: CASSPGTGDGNQPQHF. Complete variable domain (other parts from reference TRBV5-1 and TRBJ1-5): KAGVTQTPRYLIKTRGQQVTLSCSPISGHRSVSWYQQTPGQGLQFLFEYFSETQRNKGNFPGRFSGRQFSNSRSEMNVSTLELGDSALYLCASSPGTGDGNQPQHFGDGTRLSIL.